One and the same sample provided the 13 T cell receptor beta chains below, sequenced in a study of post-analysis software for immune sequencing data. The study, taken as a whole, reports: A few TRBV segments were significantly more frequent in patients than in controls. TRBV5-6, TRBV5-1 and TRBV20-1 were among these segments.

These receptors' targets are unknown. cDNA libraries for TCR beta contained unique molecular identifiers. TCRdb analysed the PCR reads with MiXCR anew, one entry per CDR3 protein. The sample lists 380,000 or so distinct CDR3 sequences, less than 40% occurring once. The sequenced sample consisted of blood. Source of these receptors: a girl between 5 and 17 years old with multiple sclerosis.

The chain joins TRBV7-9 to TRBJ1-1; the match to TRBD1 covers 7 bases. The length of the CDR3 is 13 residues. Trimming took 5 bases from V and 7 from J; bases not matched to a gene: 7. Germline V gene lookup returns CDR1 SEHNR and CDR2 FQNEAQ (reference sequence). The CDR3 sequence: CASSPIDRVEAFF. The DNA of the CDR3 is TGTGCCAGCAGCCCCATCGACAGGGTTGAAGCTTTCTTT.

V gene TRBV24-1 combines with J gene TRBJ2-1; unclear D gene. V was shortened by 10 bases and J by 0 bases, with 12 bases between the two germline ends. Germline lookup yields CDR1 KGHDR and CDR2 SFDVKD. CDR3 length equals 14 residues. In DNA, the CDR3 is TGTGCCACTTCAGGATCTAGCTCCTACAATGAGCAGTTCTTC. Translation: CATSGSSSYNEQFF.

This sequence joins TRBV4-1 and TRBJ1-1, with a tentative D call TRBD1 (6 bases). This CDR3 region has 15 residues. Germline CDR1 MGHRA, CDR2 YSYEKL. The V end lost 4 bases, the J end lost 1 base, and 13 bases lay between the germline ends. The CDR3 loop reads CASSLPDRQNTEAFF. The CDR3 DNA follows: TGCGCCAGCAGCCTCCCGGACAGACAGAACACTGAAGCTTTCTTT.

A word on this clonotype: At one end the junction does not follow the germline gene, possibly because of a read error. The chain is built from TRBV7-2 and TRBJ1-2; D is uncertain. The CDR3 loop spans 16 amino acids. Germline loops: CDR1 SGHTA, CDR2 FQGNSA. The CDR3: CASSLAGGGFNYGYTF. The CDR3 DNA follows: TGTGCCAGCAGCCTAGCCGGAGGAGGTTTTAACTATGGCTACACCTTC.

Concerning this clonotype itself: At one end, the junction sequence differs from germline, possibly due to a read error. The J gene is TRBJ2-3, the V gene TRBV12-3 or TRBV12-4; TRBD2 matches 16 bases. This CDR3 is built from 17 residues. Here the CDR3 reads CASSLSGTSGGADTEYF. CDR3 nucleotide sequence: TGTGCCAGCAGTCTCTCCGGGACTAGCGGGGGGGCGGATACGGAGTATTTT.

CDR3 sequence reads: CASSSTRRGTNEKLFF. CDR3 coding DNA: TGTGCCAGCAGTTCCACTCGTCGGGGAACTAATGAAAAACTGTTTTTT. This chain uses TRBV6-5 with TRBJ1-4; D not certain. The germline V gene has CDR1 MNHEY and CDR2 SVGAGI. Trimming took 4 bases from V and 1 from J, leaving 13 bases between them. The CDR3 covers 16 residues.

The V gene is TRBV4-1, the J gene TRBJ2-7; 9 nucleotides align to TRBD1. Germline V gene sequence: CDR1 MGHRA, CDR2 YSYEKL. The CDR3 is 16 amino acids. Trimming cost V 5 bases and J 5 bases; bases outside gene matches: 13. CDR3 sequence (DNA): TGCGCCAGCAGCAATGCACTAGGGGACAGGGCACACGAGCAGTACTTC. Its protein product is CASSNALGDRAHEQYF.

A few counts support this clonotype. This chain links TRBV6-5 with TRBJ2-1; TRBD2 aligns across 11 bases. This CDR3 has 16 residues. Germline CDR1 and CDR2: MNHEY and SVGAGI. With 6 bases clipped from V and 0 bases from J, the junction kept 4 bases outside the gene matches. For the CDR3, the DNA is TGTGCCAGCAGGATTAGCGGGGGGGTCTCCTACAATGAGCAGTTCTTC. Its translation: CASRISGGVSYNEQFF.

This rearrangement joins TRBV3-1 to TRBJ1-4; D unresolved. The germline V gene has CDR1 LGHDT and CDR2 YNNKEL (reference sequence). Trimming pared 4 bases from V and 4 bases from J, leaving 13 bases between. CDR3 length equals 15 residues. The CDR3 reads CASSLLGGSNEKLFF. The CDR3 coding sequence is TGTGCCAGCAGCCTCCTTGGAGGGAGTAATGAAAAACTGTTTTTT.

The chain links TRBV7-8 to TRBJ2-1; D perhaps matches TRBD1 (5 bases). This CDR3 spans 15 amino acids. The germline V and J ends were trimmed by 4 bases and 0 bases, with 10 bases remaining between them. Germline values: CDR1 SGHVS, CDR2 FQNEAQ. The CDR3 coding sequence is TGTGCCAGCAGCTCGGACATGAGCTCCTACAATGAGCAGTTCTTC. Translated: CASSSDMSSYNEQFF.

The chain joins TRBV7-2 to TRBJ1-2; D gene ambiguous. Germline loops: CDR1 SGHTA, CDR2 FQGNSA. This CDR3 is 14 amino acids long. V dropped 5 bases and J dropped 7 bases, with 17 bases sitting between them. The CDR3 loop is CASSPAGIASGYTF. The DNA of the CDR3 is TGTGCCAGCAGCCCAGCGGGTATTGCATCTGGCTACACCTTC.

This rearrangement joins TRBV27 to TRBJ1-1; D call uncertain. The germline V gene encodes CDR1 MNHEY and CDR2 SMNVEV (reference sequence). The germline V and J ends were trimmed by 2 bases and 1 base, with 11 bases remaining between them. The length of the CDR3 is 15 residues. This CDR3 is CASSLPRTKNTEAFF. CDR3 coding DNA: TGTGCCAGCAGTTTACCTCGGACCAAGAACACTGAAGCTTTCTTT.

This clonotype was seen just once. This CDR3 is CASSLRDAGGGYTF. In DNA, the CDR3 is TGCGCCAGCAGCTTGCGGGACGCCGGAGGGGGCTACACCTTC. This rearrangement joins TRBV5-1 to TRBJ1-2; D possibly corresponds to TRBD1 (5 bases). The CDR3 consists of 14 residues. The germline gives CDR1 SGHRS, CDR2 YFSETQ. The V end lost 1 base, the J end lost 8 bases, and 15 bases lay between the germline ends.